This T cell receptor (beta chain) was sequenced during a study of cytomegalovirus exposure and HLA in healthy donors. The PCR was carried out with 60 Vbeta primers and 13 Jbeta primers. Generated by immunoSEQ multiplex PCR, the TCRdb table keeps only in-frame clones and is missing some. The table includes some 170,000 clones, approximately 80% detected once. The V gene end was trimmed by 7 bases and the J gene end by 5 bases; junction bases not matched to a gene: 15. The CDR3 length is 15 residues. The germline V gene encodes CDR1 SQVTM and CDR2 ANQGSEA. The TCR sequence derives from a man younger than 45 in good health and CMV-seropositive. Sequenced sample: PBMCs. The chain links TRBV29-1 to TRBJ1-1; 8 bases align to TRBD1. The CDR3, as DNA: TGCAGCGCTGTAACATTCGACAGGGGCCGTACTGAAGCTTTCTTT. It translates to CSAVTFDRGRTEAFF.